This T cell receptor beta chain was captured in a study of massively parallel sequencing of T cell beta chains (dated by TCRdb to the late 2000s). Regarding the complete study: Using 5'-RACE, Illumina short-read sequencing and a dedicated short-read assembly strategy, the study profiled the diversity of human TCR beta CDR3 in peripheral blood.

On this clonotype itself: This clone's antigen is unknown. No qualities accompany the bases; no much larger clone lies one base away.

The paper's findings and limits, for the study overall: A single sequence read was the only support for most clonotypes (about 65% of the roughly 30,000), which could in principle inflate the apparent diversity. A unique TRBV gene could be assigned to only around 23,000 (roughly 70%) of the clonotypes. CDR3 beta lengths ranging from 21 to 81 nucleotides were observed, with a peak at 45 nucleotides. Preferential PCR amplification of some TRBV and TRBJ sequences may have skewed the reported gene usage frequencies. Among roughly 37,000 distinct clonotypes, more than 65% of clonotypes but only 15% to 20% of assemblies were accounted for by single-copy clonotypes. Usage of TRBV genes spanned from more than 0.0095% for TRBV17 up to roughly 25% for TRBV20-1, while TRBJ usage spanned from about 1.5% for TRBJ2-6 up to about 15% for TRBJ2-1. Subsampling showed clonotype counts rising linearly with read number, indicating sequencing depth was far from saturation. Because the RNA was pooled from many donors, the results reflect population-average clonotype abundance rather than any individual repertoire.

The sequencer listed for this sample is Illumina Genome Analyzer II. A RACE product of about 520 bp was obtained after two rounds of nested PCR with TRBC1/TRBC2-specific primers and was gel-purified. First-strand cDNA was synthesized with a TRBC-specific primer plus a template-switching oligonucleotide, by which a 5' anchor for RACE was provided. The RACE amplicon was too long for direct short-read sequencing, so it was concatemerized by ligation and sheared by sonication. PAGE was used to isolate a size fraction of 100 to 300 bp, and that fraction then underwent shotgun sequencing on the Illumina platform. Sequencing on an Illumina GAII produced 18.8 million 36-nt reads and 21.7 million 50-nt single-end reads in separate runs. As for how the authors treated the data: iSSAKE, run with parameters -m 15, -o 2 and -r 0.7, was used to assemble the pooled around 41,000,000 reads. De novo CDR3 beta assemblies were seeded by reads aligning to the ends of Ensembl TRBV gene predictions that carried unmatched junctional bases. Rather than raw read depth, the number of matching assembled contigs was used to estimate clonotype abundance. Of the assembled clonotypes, around 2,100 (around 6%) were found to have in-frame stop codons and were removed, so that some 34,000 productive clonotypes were retained. Sanger sequencing of cloned RACE products gave about 300 unique TCR sequences, and 65% to 75% of them were also found in the Illumina assembly. TCRdb's own reprocessing of the public reads used fastp at Q25 and MiXCR and kept productive beta chains. Every entry covers one CDR3 protein and lists the most common genes and DNA from its rows. TCRdb, rather than the study authors, made the V and J calls. The sample data list roughly 4,200 distinct CDR3 sequences, and approximately 35% of these were observed just once. Less than 3.5% of the sample is in the top ten clones.

Everyone in the donor pool was aged about 18 to 40 years, and the pool included fewer than 500 males and some 160 females. Peripheral leukocyte polyA+ RNA was isolated from approximately 160 liters of pooled peripheral blood. A commercial mRNA preparation from normal human peripheral blood leukocytes pooled from approximately 570 individuals was used as the starting material. From the cysteine up to the phenylalanine, the CDR3 has a length of 13 residues. CDR3 DNA only is kept here, 39 bases in frame from base 1. For CDR1 and CDR2, the germline V gene lists SQVTM and ANQGSEA. V loses 4 bases, J loses 2 bases, and the germline ends lie 11 bases apart.

Source material: commercial RNA from peripheral blood pooled from many donors. This chain joins TRBV29-1 to TRBJ1-1; the D gene is perhaps TRBD1, on 5 matching bases. The sequence derives from a pool of human donors in good health; the sample was commercial RNA pooled from many donors. The DNA is TGCAGCGTTGTAAGCCAGGGCAACACTGAAGCTTTCTTT. Translation gives CSVVSQGNTEAFF.